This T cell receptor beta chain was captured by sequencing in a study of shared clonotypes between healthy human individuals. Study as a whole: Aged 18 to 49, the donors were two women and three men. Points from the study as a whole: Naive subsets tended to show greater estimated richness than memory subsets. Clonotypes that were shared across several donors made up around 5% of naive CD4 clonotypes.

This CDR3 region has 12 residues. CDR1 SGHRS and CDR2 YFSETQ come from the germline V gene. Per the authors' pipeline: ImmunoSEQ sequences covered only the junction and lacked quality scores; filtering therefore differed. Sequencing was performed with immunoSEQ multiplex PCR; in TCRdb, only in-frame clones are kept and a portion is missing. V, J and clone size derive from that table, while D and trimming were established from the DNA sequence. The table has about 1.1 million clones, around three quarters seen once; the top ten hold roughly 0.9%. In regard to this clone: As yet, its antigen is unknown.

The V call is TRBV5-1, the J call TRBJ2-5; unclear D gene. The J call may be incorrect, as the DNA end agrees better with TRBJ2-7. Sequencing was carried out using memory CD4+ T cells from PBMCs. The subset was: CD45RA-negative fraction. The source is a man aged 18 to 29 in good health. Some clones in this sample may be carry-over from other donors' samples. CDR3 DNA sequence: TGCGCCAGCAGCTTGGCGGGTGACGAGCAGTACTTC. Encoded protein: CASSLAGDEQYF.